These 28 T cell receptor beta chains originate from one sample sequenced in a study of T cells expressing NK-cell markers. TCRdb reanalyzed the 5' RACE reads, giving one entry per CDR3 protein sequence and no DNA. The sample table sets out about 190,000 distinct CDR3 sequences. The material sequenced was blood T cells: a sorted CD56 or NKG2C T cell subset, CD4+ or CD8+ T cells, or bulk PBMC T cells (not recorded which). These receptors all come from a man aged 18-75 years in good health.

The genes are TRBV6-1 and TRBJ2-3. The V gene's germline CDR1 is MNHNS and CDR2 SASEGT. CDR3 length: 15 residues. CDR3 amino acids: CASSVGAVSTDTQYF.

V usage is TRBV6-1 and J usage is TRBJ1-5. This CDR3 is 13 amino acids long. The germline V gene has CDR1 MNHNS and CDR2 SASEGT. The CDR3 is CASSVSLIQPQHF.

The CDR3 reads CASSETGLSGNTIYF. The gene calls are TRBV7-9 and TRBJ1-3; the D call from TCRdb, TRBD1, cannot be confirmed without DNA. The CDR3 has 15 amino acids. From germline, CDR1 is SEHNR and CDR2 FQNEAQ (reference sequence).

This CDR3 reads CASSLGTSGGALDEQFF. This chain joins TRBV5-4 and TRBJ2-1; TCRdb's assignment of TRBD2 cannot be checked, as there is no DNA. Germline lookup yields CDR1 SGHNT and CDR2 YYREEE (reference sequence). The length of the CDR3 is 17 residues.

The chain has TRBV6-2 or TRBV6-3 and TRBJ2-7; the D call of TRBD1 rests on TCRdb alone, since no DNA is present to check it. The CDR3 extends over 16 amino acids. Germline CDR1 is MNHEY and CDR2 is SVGEGT. The CDR3 spells CASSYSETGGFAEQYF.

The chain couples TRBV19 to TRBJ2-1; there is no DNA to check the TCRdb D call of TRBD1. The CDR3 totals 15 residues. Germline loops: CDR1 LNHDA, CDR2 SQIVND (reference sequence). CDR3 protein: CASSMVQGLGYEQFF.

This chain joins TRBV7-9 and TRBJ1-1; as DNA is missing, the TRBD1 call by TCRdb cannot be tested. This CDR3 has 17 amino acids. Per germline, CDR1 SEHNR and CDR2 FQNEAQ (reference sequence). CDR3 sequence: CASSSTRVVGANTEAFF.

This chain connects TRBV5-6 to TRBJ1-1; TCRdb designates TRBD1, a call that cannot be tested without DNA. Germline CDR1 SGHDT, CDR2 YYEEEE. There are 15 residues in the CDR3. The CDR3 region is CASSWPDRGGTEAFF. The variable domain in full, completed from reference TRBV5-6 and TRBJ1-1, reads DAGVTQSPTHLIKTRGQQVTLRCSPKSGHDTVSWYQQALGQGPQFIFQYYEEEERQRGNFPDRFSGHQFPNYSSELNVNALLLGDSALYLCASSWPDRGGTEAFFGQGTRLTVV.

The CDR3 loop is CATLPDGTGQRKLFF. The gene calls are TRBV10-3 and TRBJ1-4; as DNA is missing, the TRBD1 call by TCRdb cannot be tested. Germline V lookup: CDR1 ENHRY, CDR2 SYGVKD. This CDR3 comprises 15 residues.

The chain has TRBV18 and TRBJ2-3; checking the TCRdb D call of TRBD1 is not possible without DNA. CDR1 is KGHSH and CDR2 is LQKENI in the germline V gene. This CDR3 has 14 residues. The CDR3 loop reads CASSPTAPPDTQYF.

This chain connects TRBV7-9 to TRBJ2-1; TCRdb picks TRBD1, but there is no DNA to check that call. Germline CDR1 and CDR2: SEHNR and FQNEAQ (reference sequence). CDR3 size: 13 residues. The CDR3 is CASSLGGGGEQFF.

The V call is TRBV2, the J call TRBJ1-2; TCRdb's D gene call, TRBD1, goes unchecked for lack of DNA. The CDR3 has 14 residues. CDR1 and CDR2 (germline): SNHLY, FYNNEI. CDR3: CARGAGTGNGGYTF.

The CDR3 sequence: CASARDPTDTQYF. The rearrangement joins TRBV12-3 or TRBV12-4 to TRBJ2-3; without DNA, the TCRdb call of TRBD1 cannot be checked. The length of the CDR3 is 13 residues.

The V gene is TRBV25-1, the J gene TRBJ2-1; TCRdb's assignment of TRBD1 cannot be checked, as there is no DNA. The CDR3 loop spans 18 amino acids. Germline values: CDR1 MGHDK, CDR2 SYGVNS. The CDR3 loop is CASSGERGGANLYNEQFF.

This chain links TRBV27 with TRBJ1-5. Germline CDR1 is MNHEY and CDR2 is SMNVEV (reference sequence). The CDR3 extends over 15 amino acids. CDR3 in amino acids: CASRLLPDSNQPQHF.

The J gene is TRBJ1-2, the V gene TRBV12-3 or TRBV12-4. This CDR3 is 14 amino acids long. The CDR3 loop is CASSLNTAYYGYTF.

The CDR3 sequence: CASSLIADREKHNEQFF. This chain joins TRBV28 and TRBJ2-1; checking the TCRdb D call of TRBD1 is not possible without DNA. Germline V CDR1 and CDR2: MDHEN, SYDVKM. The CDR3 is made up of 17 amino acids.

The rearrangement uses TRBV7-9 and TRBJ1-1. This CDR3 has 12 residues. In germline, CDR1 is SEHNR, CDR2 FQNEAQ (reference sequence). CDR3 amino acids: CASTRVVTEAFF.

The rearrangement links TRBV7-2 to TRBJ2-3; lacking DNA, the TRBD1 call made by TCRdb goes unchecked. Germline V CDR1 and CDR2: SGHTA, FQGNSA. The CDR3 has 18 residues. CDR3 residues: CASSLTLTGQGRTDTQYF.

The J gene is TRBJ2-3, the V gene TRBV3-1; the TCRdb D gene call, TRBD2, has no DNA to confirm it. The CDR3 loop spans 15 amino acids. The germline CDR1 and CDR2 sequences are LGHDT and YNNKEL (reference sequence). The CDR3 protein is CASSQWEEGTDTQYF.

The chain employs TRBV5-5 and TRBJ1-5; the D call from TCRdb, TRBD1, cannot be confirmed without DNA. From germline, CDR1 is SGHKS and CDR2 YYEKEE (reference sequence). This CDR3 spans 15 amino acids. CDR3 in amino acids: CASSPGTGTNQPQHF.

CDR3 region: CAISDSDRDTLNQETQYF. This sequence joins TRBV10-3 and TRBJ2-5; the D call of TRBD1 rests on TCRdb alone, since no DNA is present to check it. This CDR3 is 18 amino acids long. The germline V gene has CDR1 ENHRY and CDR2 SYGVKD.

The chain employs TRBV12-3 or TRBV12-4 and TRBJ2-7. This CDR3 comprises 14 residues. The CDR3 protein is CAVTIYQGVDEQYF.

The genes are TRBV7-3 and TRBJ1-1; TCRdb picks TRBD1, but there is no DNA to check that call. Germline V lookup: CDR1 SGHTA, CDR2 FQGTGA. The CDR3 is 13 residues long. The CDR3 loop reads CASSSDRVHGAFF.

The CDR3: CASSERDREQYF. This chain links TRBV2 with TRBJ2-7; no DNA is available, so the TRBD1 call from TCRdb remains unchecked. Germline V gene data show CDR1 as SNHLY and CDR2 as FYNNEI. This CDR3 has 12 amino acids.

The chain recombines TRBV13 with TRBJ2-1; the D call of TRBD2 rests on TCRdb alone, since no DNA is present to check it. The CDR3 has 16 amino acids. CDR1 is PRHDT, CDR2 FYEKMQ, per germline (reference sequence). The CDR3 loop is CASSWDSGPTYNEQFF.

V is TRBV27 and J is TRBJ2-1; TCRdb gives TRBD1 as the D gene, but with no DNA this cannot be confirmed. CDR3 length: 17 amino acids. The germline gives CDR1 MNHEY, CDR2 SMNVEV (reference sequence). The CDR3 spells CASSPTYRDYWYREQFF.

The chain couples TRBV7-3 to TRBJ2-2; TCRdb selects TRBD2, and the lack of DNA leaves this call unchecked. Germline-derived CDR1 and CDR2 are SGHTA and FQGTGA. The CDR3 totals 13 residues. The CDR3 protein is CASSRGPPGELFF.